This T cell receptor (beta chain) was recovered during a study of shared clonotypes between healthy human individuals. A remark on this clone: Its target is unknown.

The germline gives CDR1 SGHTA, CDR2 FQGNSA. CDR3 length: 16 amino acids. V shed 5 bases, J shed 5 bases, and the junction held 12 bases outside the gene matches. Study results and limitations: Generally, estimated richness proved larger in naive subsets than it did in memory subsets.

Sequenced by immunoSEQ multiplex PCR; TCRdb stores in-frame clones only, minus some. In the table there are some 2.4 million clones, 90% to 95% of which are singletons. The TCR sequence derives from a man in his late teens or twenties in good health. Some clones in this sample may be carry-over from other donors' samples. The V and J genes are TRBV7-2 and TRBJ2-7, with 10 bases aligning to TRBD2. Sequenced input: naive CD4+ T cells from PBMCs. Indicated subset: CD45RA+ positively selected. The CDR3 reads CASSLVSGRAGHEQYF. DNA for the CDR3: TGTGCCAGCAGCCTAGTGAGCGGGAGGGCCGGCCACGAGCAGTACTTC.